These T cell receptor beta chains were read from a single sample in a study of blood T cell repertoires in COVID-19. TCRdb keeps only in-frame clones here, not all; method: immunoSEQ multiplex PCR. The table shows some 95,000 clones, with around three quarters occurring only once. Sequencing was done on a sample of peripheral blood. The receptors were gathered from a man aged 45-65 years who had recovered from COVID-19. Each CDR3 is given with its conserved first and last residue. The order of the fields is V gene, J gene, CDR3 protein.

V: TRBV7-2
J: TRBJ2-1
CDR3: CASSLGGSRSYNEQFF

V: TRBV5-1
J: TRBJ2-7
CDR3: CASSGTGAPPAYEQYF

V: TRBV6-2/TRBV6-3
J: TRBJ2-3
CDR3: CASSPRDRGTDTQYF

V: TRBV19
J: TRBJ1-5
CDR3: CASSIDHEDIVLQPQHF

V: TRBV5-4
J: TRBJ2-3
CDR3: CASSSGLAAVTDTQYF

V: TRBV2
J: TRBJ2-1
CDR3: CASSGGTRGREQFF

V: TRBV12-2
J: TRBJ2-2
CDR3: CASRPPTTGGLAGELFF

V: TRBV28
J: TRBJ1-5
CDR3: CASRPAGLWLRGESNQPQHF

V: TRBV7-2
J: TRBJ1-5
CDR3: CASSSYAEGGNQPQHF

V: TRBV3-1/TRBV3-2
J: TRBJ1-2
CDR3: CASSQAHPLPYGYTF